The clone carrying this TCR beta chain occurred many times. Trimming took off 1 base at V and 2 bases at J, with 6 bases between the two ends. The length of the CDR3 is 13 residues. Germline V gene data show CDR1 as SGHNT and CDR2 as YYREEE (reference sequence). Before thyroid surgery, none of the patients had received any treatment. The data were taken from a study of metastatic and nonmetastatic thyroid tumors. TCRdb re-called the PCR reads with MiXCR. Among over 40,000 clones listed, about 25% were seen once. The receptor's source is a male donor with papillary thyroid cancer or a benign thyroid nodule (not recorded which). Some clones in this sample may be carry-over from other donors' samples. V is TRBV5-4 and J is TRBJ1-2, with D possibly being TRBD1 (6 bases). The sequenced sample was blood. For the CDR3, the DNA is TGTGCCAGCAGCTTGAGGGGGAACTATGGCTACACCTTC. Residues: CASSLRGNYGYTF.